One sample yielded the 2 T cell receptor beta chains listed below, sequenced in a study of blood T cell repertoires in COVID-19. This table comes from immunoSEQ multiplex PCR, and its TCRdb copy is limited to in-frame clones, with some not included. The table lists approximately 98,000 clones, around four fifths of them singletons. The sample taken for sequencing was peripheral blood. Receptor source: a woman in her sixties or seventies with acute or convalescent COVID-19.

In DNA, the CDR3 is TGTGCCAGCCACAAGCCGGCGGGGGGGACCCAGTACTTC. Amino acids: CASHKPAGGTQYF. The chain joins TRBV2 to TRBJ2-5, with 8 bases lining up with TRBD2. The ends lost 8 bases at V and 7 bases at J; junction bases unmatched: 9. This CDR3 is 13 amino acids long. CDR1 is SNHLY and CDR2 is FYNNEI in the germline V gene.

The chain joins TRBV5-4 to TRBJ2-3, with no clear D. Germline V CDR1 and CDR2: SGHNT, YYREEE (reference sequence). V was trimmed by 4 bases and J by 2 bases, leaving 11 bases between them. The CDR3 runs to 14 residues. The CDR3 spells CASSNIATTDTQYF. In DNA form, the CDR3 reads TGTGCCAGCAGCAACATAGCTACCACAGATACGCAGTATTTT.